These 24 T cell receptor beta chains share one sample of origin, sequenced in a study of blood T cell repertoires in COVID-19. Here immunoSEQ multiplex PCR was the method, and the copy in TCRdb shows in-frame clones only, minus some. This sample has roughly 200,000 clones, with roughly nine tenths found just once. What was sequenced was PBMCs or T cells enriched from blood (not recorded which). The receptor set was obtained from a woman aged 40-49 years with acute COVID-19.

The rearrangement links TRBV5-8 to TRBJ1-1; D gene uncertain. The CDR3 covers 13 residues. Germline V lookup: CDR1 SGHTS, CDR2 YDEGEE. V was clipped by 1 base and J by 3 bases, with 7 bases between them. The CDR3, as DNA: TGTGCCAGCAGCTTGCTCCGGGACACTGAAGCTTTCTTT. Amino acid sequence: CASSLLRDTEAFF.

The V gene is TRBV6-1, the J gene TRBJ1-6; no clear D gene. CDR3 size: 16 residues. Germline CDR1 is MNHNS and CDR2 is SASEGT. Trimming took off 0 bases at V and 3 bases at J, with 9 bases between the two ends. DNA for the CDR3: TGTGCCAGCAGTGAAGCTTTCCGGGTCTATAATTCACCCCTCCACTTT. This gives the protein CASSEAFRVYNSPLHF.

The chain uses TRBV7-6 and TRBJ2-5; the match to TRBD1 covers 9 bases. The CDR3 totals 17 residues. Germline lookup yields CDR1 SGHVS and CDR2 FNYEAQ. With V trimmed by 4 bases and J by 8 bases, 17 bases remained unmatched. The CDR3 nucleotides are TGTGCCAGCAGCTCAACCCCACCGGGACAGGGATCGTCTACCCAGTACTTC. The encoded protein is CASSSTPPGQGSSTQYF.

The J gene is TRBJ1-2, the V gene TRBV7-2; a possible D gene is TRBD1 (5 bases). The CDR3 is 15 amino acids. The V gene lost 5 bases and the J gene lost 6 bases, with 19 bases spanning the gap. The V gene's germline CDR1 is SGHTA and CDR2 FQGNSA. This CDR3 reads CASSPLWQGGNGYTF. CDR3 nucleotides: TGTGCCAGCAGCCCGCTGTGGCAGGGAGGCAATGGCTACACCTTC.

The gene calls are TRBV7-2 and TRBJ2-7; 10 positions match TRBD2. J was trimmed by 2 bases and V by 6 bases; bases with no gene match: 7. The CDR3 is 15 amino acids. The germline CDR1 and CDR2 sequences are SGHTA and FQGNSA. CDR3 loop: CASSQGLAATYEQYF. The CDR3, as DNA: TGTGCCAGCAGTCAAGGACTAGCGGCTACCTACGAGCAGTACTTC.

This clone was counted a few times. The V call is TRBV2, the J call TRBJ1-3, with D tentatively TRBD1 (6 bases). V gave up 4 bases and J gave up 4 bases, with 14 bases separating them. Germline V lookup: CDR1 SNHLY, CDR2 FYNNEI. This CDR3 has 15 amino acids. The DNA of the CDR3 is TGTGCCAGCAGTGTTCACAGGGTATCGGGAAACACCATATATTTT. It translates to CASSVHRVSGNTIYF.

The chain joins TRBV28 to TRBJ2-3, with TRBD2 identical over 9 bases. The CDR3 totals 14 residues. The germline V gene encodes CDR1 MDHEN and CDR2 SYDVKM. V shed 3 bases and J 4 bases; nucleotides not matched to a gene: 2. CDR3 amino acids: CASSFLAGADTQYF. DNA of the CDR3: TGTGCCAGCAGTTTTTTAGCGGGGGCAGATACGCAGTATTTT.

This sequence joins TRBV6-5 and TRBJ2-7; weak D call: TRBD1 (6 bases). CDR3 length equals 13 residues. V shed 6 bases and J shed 4 bases, with 13 bases lying between them. Per the germline V gene, CDR1 is MNHEY and CDR2 is SVGAGI. CDR3 region: CASSQTGFYEQYF. Here the CDR3 DNA reads TGTGCCAGCAGCCAAACAGGGTTTTACGAGCAGTACTTC.

The chain employs TRBV3-1 (or the pseudogene TRBV3-2) and TRBJ2-1; TRBD2 aligns across 7 bases. V dropped 3 bases and J dropped 5; count of bases not matched to a gene: 7. Germline CDR1 LGHDT, CDR2 YNNKEL (reference sequence). This CDR3 region has 15 residues. The chain's CDR3 is CASSHLADSNNEQFF. CDR3 coding DNA: TGTGCCAGCAGCCACCTAGCGGACTCTAACAATGAGCAGTTCTTC.

V usage is TRBV29-1 and J usage is TRBJ1-4, with 11 bases matching TRBD1. The CDR3 is 13 amino acids. The V and J ends lost 6 bases and 4 bases, in that order; junction bases with no gene match: 1. Germline CDR1 and CDR2: SQVTM and ANQGSEA. CDR3 bases: TGCAGCGTGGGACAGGGGGGTAATGAAAAACTGTTTTTT. Protein: CSVGQGGNEKLFF.

The chain joins TRBV18 to TRBJ1-3, with D perhaps matching TRBD1 (5 bases). Looked up from germline, CDR1 is KGHSH and CDR2 is LQKENI. This CDR3 has 15 amino acids. Trimming removed 4 bases from V and 0 bases from J, with 10 bases in between. CDR3 in DNA: TGTGCCAGCTCACTCCACGGGGGCTCTGGAAACACCATATATTTT. Its protein product is CASSLHGGSGNTIYF.

This rearrangement joins TRBV6-5 to TRBJ1-2; 7 bases fit TRBD1. The J segment lost 5 bases and the V segment lost 6 bases, leaving 6 bases of the junction unmatched. This CDR3 comprises 13 residues. Germline lookup yields CDR1 MNHEY and CDR2 SVGAGI. The CDR3 coding sequence is TGTGCCAGCAGCCCAAACAGGGGTTATGGCTACACCTTC. Encoded protein: CASSPNRGYGYTF.

The chain joins TRBV2 to TRBJ1-5; TRBD1 might be the D (6 bases). The V and J ends lost 8 bases and 7 bases respectively, with 21 bases between them. The CDR3 totals 15 residues. The germline V gene encodes CDR1 SNHLY and CDR2 FYNNEI. CDR3 in DNA: TGTGCCAGCTCGACTGGGAGGGGGATGAGACAGCCCCAGCATTTT. Amino acid sequence: CASSTGRGMRQPQHF.

This chain uses TRBV4-2 with TRBJ2-1, with 7 bases identical to TRBD2. V trimming: 3 bases; J trimming: 0 bases; junction bases outside the gene matches: 14. CDR3 size: 19 residues. CDR1 LGHNA and CDR2 YNFKEQ come from the germline V gene. CDR3 sequence (DNA): TGTGCCAGCAGCCAGATACCTGAACTAGCGTCGAGCTCCTACAATGAGCAGTTCTTC. It is translated as CASSQIPELASSSYNEQFF.

The V and J genes are TRBV2 and TRBJ2-5; D remains ambiguous. There are 13 residues in the CDR3. The V end lost 3 bases, the J end lost 3 bases, and 8 bases lay between the germline ends. Germline V gene lookup returns CDR1 SNHLY and CDR2 FYNNEI. In nucleotides, the CDR3 is TGTGCCAGCAGTGAGGTAGAGGAAGAGACCCAGTACTTC. This codes for CASSEVEEETQYF.

This chain links TRBV3-1 (or the pseudogene TRBV3-2) with TRBJ1-5, with D possibly matching TRBD1 (5 bases). The germline V and J ends were trimmed by 3 bases and 2 bases, with 11 bases remaining between them. The germline V gene has CDR1 LGHDT and CDR2 YNNKEL (reference sequence). The length of the CDR3 is 15 residues. The CDR3 region is CASSQARDGNQPQHF. The CDR3 DNA follows: TGTGCCAGCAGCCAGGCCAGGGATGGCAATCAGCCCCAGCATTTT.

The gene calls are TRBV2 and TRBJ2-5; 9 bases map to TRBD1. With 8 bases clipped from V and 5 bases from J, the junction kept 6 bases outside the gene matches. Germline assignment: CDR1 SNHLY and CDR2 FYNNEI. CDR3 length equals 13 residues. CDR3 protein: CASQQGALETQYF. The CDR3 DNA reads as TGTGCCAGCCAACAGGGGGCATTGGAGACCCAGTACTTC.

The V and J genes are TRBV5-4 and TRBJ2-5; 8 nucleotides line up with TRBD2. Unmatched junction bases numbered 12, after V lost 3 bases and J lost 2 bases. CDR3 length: 17 amino acids. Germline CDR1 SGHNT, CDR2 YYREEE (reference sequence). The CDR3 DNA reads TGTGCCAGCAGCTACGCCGCGGGGGGCGCGACTCAAGAGACCCAGTACTTC. Translation gives CASSYAAGGATQETQYF.

The genes are TRBV20-1 and TRBJ2-4, with 10 nucleotides matching TRBD1. This CDR3 comprises 11 residues. Germline V gene data show CDR1 as DFQATT and CDR2 as SNEGSKA (reference sequence). After removal of 5 bases from V and 12 bases from J, the junction contained 4 bases not matched to a gene. The CDR3 sequence: CSASTGGSQYF. CDR3 nucleotides: TGCAGTGCTTCGACAGGGGGCAGTCAGTACTTC.

CDR3 loop: CASSTVRDRFYGYTF. CDR3 nucleotides: TGTGCCAGCAGTACCGTCCGGGATCGGTTCTATGGCTACACCTTC. J is TRBJ1-2 and V is TRBV28; D is undetermined. V was clipped by 5 bases and J by 4 bases, with 17 bases between them. This CDR3 spans 15 amino acids. Looked up from germline, CDR1 is MDHEN and CDR2 is SYDVKM.

The J gene is TRBJ2-1, the V gene TRBV5-1, with 10 positions matching TRBD2. Germline lookup yields CDR1 SGHRS and CDR2 YFSETQ. CDR3 length equals 18 residues. Germline trimming cut 1 base from V and 6 bases from J; bases unmatched to any gene: 13. This CDR3 reads CASSLLQRGGPYGNEQFF. CDR3 coding DNA: TGCGCCAGCAGCTTGTTACAGCGGGGGGGCCCCTACGGCAATGAGCAGTTCTTC. Full variable domain (outside the CDR3, taken from reference TRBV5-1 and TRBJ2-1): KAGVTQTPRYLIKTRGQQVTLSCSPISGHRSVSWYQQTPGQGLQFLFEYFSETQRNKGNFPGRFSGRQFSNSRSEMNVSTLELGDSALYLCASSLLQRGGPYGNEQFFGPGTRLTVL.

V and J are TRBV6-2 or TRBV6-3 and TRBJ2-2; 7 bases fit TRBD1. The CDR3 is 15 residues long. Germline assignment: CDR1 MNHEY and CDR2 SVGEGT. V shed 2 bases and J 1 base; nucleotides not matched to a gene: 1. The CDR3, as DNA: TGTGCCAGCAGTTACCGGGACAGGAACACCGGGGAGCTGTTTTTT. Residues: CASSYRDRNTGELFF.

The chain recombines TRBV7-9 with TRBJ2-5; the D gene is possibly TRBD1 (5 bases). In germline, CDR1 is SEHNR, CDR2 FQNEAQ (reference sequence). The CDR3 is 15 residues long. Trimming stripped 0 bases from V and 1 base from J, with 9 bases between. In nucleotides, the CDR3 is TGTGCCAGCAGCTTAGCGTTTGGGGCCCAAGAGACCCAGTACTTC. Protein sequence: CASSLAFGAQETQYF.

The chain joins TRBV6-4 to TRBJ1-1; the D is unclear. The CDR3 runs to 12 residues. Deletions cut 7 bases from V and 1 base from J, with 7 bases between. Germline CDR1 MRHNA, CDR2 SNTAGT. The CDR3 DNA reads as TGTGCCAGCACCGACAAGAACACTGAAGCTTTCTTT. Residues: CASTDKNTEAFF.